What follows are 30 T cell receptor beta chains derived from one specimen sequenced in a study of cytomegalovirus exposure and HLA in healthy donors. In the PCR, 60 Vbeta and 13 Jbeta primers were used. Assay: immunoSEQ multiplex PCR; the TCRdb copy retains only in-frame clones and omits some. The sample has 100,000 or so clones, around 75% seen once. What was sequenced was PBMCs. These receptors came from a man aged 35 to 55 in good health and CMV-seronegative.

In nucleotides, the CDR3 is TGTGCCTGGGTGGACAGGGTTGGCGAGACCCAGTACTTC. Translation: CAWVDRVGETQYF. The chain employs TRBV30 and TRBJ2-5; TRBD1 matches 8 bases. V lost 5 bases to trimming and J lost 5 bases; unmatched junction nucleotides: 7. This CDR3 contains 13 residues. Germline lookup yields CDR1 GTSNPN and CDR2 SVGIG (reference sequence).

This chain connects TRBV19 to TRBJ1-5; the D gene is possibly TRBD1 (6 bases). This CDR3 contains 16 residues. Germline V CDR1 and CDR2: LNHDA, SQIVND (reference sequence). V was shortened by 6 bases and J by 0 bases, with 15 bases between the two germline ends. CDR3 sequence (DNA): TGTGCCAGTAGCCCCTCGGGGACACTTAGCAATCAGCCCCAGCATTTT. Translated: CASSPSGTLSNQPQHF.

The CDR3: CASSSGRSPGSGNTIYF. CDR3 coding DNA: TGTGCCAGCAGCTCAGGAAGATCACCCGGTTCCGGAAACACCATATATTTT. The chain links TRBV7-8 to TRBJ1-3; D uncertain. CDR3 size: 17 residues. V lost 4 bases and J lost 4, with 20 bases in between. The V gene's germline CDR1 is SGHVS and CDR2 FQNEAQ.

CDR3 amino acids: CASSSRKLAKNIQYF. The CDR3 bases are TGTGCCAGCAGTTCCCGCAAGCTAGCCAAAAACATTCAGTACTTC. The chain combines TRBV27 with TRBJ2-4; D is uncertain. V lost 4 bases, J lost 0 bases, and 10 bases lay in between. Per the germline V gene, CDR1 is MNHEY and CDR2 is SMNVEV (reference sequence). The CDR3 contains 15 residues.

V gene TRBV6-5 combines with J gene TRBJ1-1, with 7 nucleotides matching TRBD1. This CDR3 contains 16 residues. Losses at the gene ends were 4 bases for V and 0 bases for J; bases not matched to a gene: 8. Germline V gene data show CDR1 as MNHEY and CDR2 as SVGAGI. The chain's CDR3 is CASSLHGQAMNTEAFF. The CDR3 DNA follows: TGTGCCAGCAGTTTACACGGACAGGCCATGAACACTGAAGCTTTCTTT.

The chain combines TRBV6-5 with TRBJ1-1, with 8 bases matching TRBD1. The germline CDR1 and CDR2 sequences are MNHEY and SVGAGI. J lost 3 bases, V lost 5 bases, and 5 bases had no gene match. The CDR3 extends over 14 amino acids. In DNA, the CDR3 is TGTGCCAGCAGTCGTCCGGGACAGGACACTGAAGCTTTCTTT. Encoded protein: CASSRPGQDTEAFF.

This clone was counted only a few times. In nucleotides, the CDR3 is TGCGCCAGCAGCTTGCCCGGGACAGGGGCCACAGATACGCAGTATTTT. Protein product: CASSLPGTGATDTQYF. V usage is TRBV5-1 and J usage is TRBJ2-3; 10 bases align to TRBD1. Trimming at V came to 1 base and at J to 2 bases, leaving 4 bases not matched to a gene. The V gene's germline CDR1 is SGHRS and CDR2 YFSETQ. The length of the CDR3 is 16 residues.

V usage is TRBV7-9 and J usage is TRBJ2-5; the D is unclear. The end of the DNA fits TRBJ2-7 better, so the J call may be wrong. This CDR3 contains 11 residues. CDR1 and CDR2 (germline): SEHNR, FQNEAQ (reference sequence). The CDR3 region is CASSSAYEQYF. For the CDR3, the DNA is TGTGCCAGCAGCTCAGCATACGAGCAGTACTTC.

In the case of this clone: An end of the junction differs from the germline gene, which may be a read error. This sequence joins TRBV28 and TRBJ1-2, with D maybe TRBD1 (6 bases). This CDR3 is 11 amino acids long. CDR1 is MDHEN, CDR2 SYDVKM, per germline. CDR3 residues: CASSLDRDTHF. The CDR3 coding sequence is TGTGCCAGCAGTTTAGACCGGGACACCCACTTC.

This chain joins TRBV11-3 and TRBJ2-3; 10 bases line up with TRBD2. J gave up 8 bases and V 5 bases, and 7 bases lay outside the gene matches. Per the germline V gene, CDR1 is SGHNT and CDR2 is YENEEA. This CDR3 has 14 amino acids. The chain's CDR3 is CASSASSGGITQYF. The CDR3 DNA reads as TGTGCCAGCAGCGCTTCTAGCGGGGGAATTACGCAGTATTTT.

The CDR3 nucleotides read TGTGCCACGGCCGGGACTAGCGGATCCAATGAGCAGTTCTTC. This translates into CATAGTSGSNEQFF. The chain joins TRBV10-3 to TRBJ2-1; 11 nucleotides match TRBD2. Germline V lookup: CDR1 ENHRY, CDR2 SYGVKD. The CDR3 length is 14 residues. V lost 10 bases and J lost 6; bases outside the gene matches: 8.

The chain is built from TRBV7-9 and TRBJ1-4, with D maybe TRBD1 (6 bases). Germline CDR1 and CDR2: SEHNR and FQNEAQ (reference sequence). Trimming cost V 6 bases and J 7 bases, with 18 bases left between them. This CDR3 is built from 15 residues. The CDR3 DNA reads as TGTGCCAGCAGTTCAACACAGGGTGTCGCTGAAAAACTGTTTTTT. It codes for CASSSTQGVAEKLFF.

This chain uses TRBV27 with TRBJ2-7, with TRBD2 matching over 8 bases. Germline values: CDR1 MNHEY, CDR2 SMNVEV (reference sequence). V lost 6 bases to trimming and J lost 4 bases; unmatched junction nucleotides: 8. This CDR3 comprises 14 residues. CDR3: CASSPGTRPYEQYF. The CDR3 nucleotides read TGTGCCAGCAGCCCCGGGACTAGACCTTACGAGCAGTACTTC.

A single count supports this clone. The V gene is TRBV29-1, the J gene TRBJ2-5, with TRBD1 as a possible D gene (6 bases). The J call is doubtful: the DNA matches TRBJ2-7 better. Germline V lookup: CDR1 SQVTM, CDR2 ANQGSEA. This CDR3 contains 12 residues. CDR3 loop: CSVAYRVHEQYF. CDR3 coding DNA: TGCAGCGTCGCCTACAGGGTACACGAGCAGTACTTC.

The V and J genes are TRBV7-2 and TRBJ2-1, with D possibly being TRBD1 (6 bases). From germline, CDR1 is SGHTA and CDR2 FQGNSA. The CDR3 totals 17 residues. V was clipped by 5 bases and J by 0 bases, with 17 bases between them. The CDR3 DNA sequence: TGTGCCAGCAGCGGCACAACAGGGACGAGCTCCTACAATGAGCAGTTCTTC. Amino acid sequence: CASSGTTGTSSYNEQFF.

The chain combines TRBV6-6 with TRBJ2-7, with D tentatively TRBD1 (6 bases). The V gene's germline CDR1 is MNHNY and CDR2 SVGAGI (reference sequence). CDR3 size: 14 residues. V was clipped by 6 bases and J by 6 bases, with 18 bases between them. This CDR3 reads CASSSSDSGFEQYF. For the CDR3, the DNA is TGTGCCAGCAGCTCCTCGGACAGTGGATTCGAGCAGTACTTC.

This chain connects TRBV30 to TRBJ1-4; 8 bases line up with TRBD1. In germline, CDR1 is GTSNPN, CDR2 SVGIG (reference sequence). The CDR3 loop spans 13 amino acids. V trimming: 8 bases; J trimming: 8 bases; junction bases outside the gene matches: 10. The CDR3 sequence is CALAGTGPEKLFF. In DNA, the CDR3 is TGTGCCCTCGCCGGGACAGGCCCCGAAAAACTGTTTTTT.

This clone was counted only a few times. The CDR3 sequence: CASSHRERSNQPQHF. The CDR3 bases are TGTGCCAGCAGCCATCGGGAGAGAAGCAATCAGCCCCAGCATTTT. V is TRBV28 and J is TRBJ1-5; D gene unclear. Trimming stripped 6 bases from V and 1 base from J, with 13 bases between. Germline values: CDR1 MDHEN, CDR2 SYDVKM. The CDR3 consists of 15 residues.

In its sample, this clone was seen once. The chain carries TRBV7-3 and TRBJ1-6; TRBD1 aligns across 8 bases. V gave up 1 base and J gave up 9 bases; unmatched junction bases: 5. Germline lookup yields CDR1 SGHTA and CDR2 FQGTGA. The length of the CDR3 is 15 residues. The CDR3 loop is CASSLNPGGSSPLHF. The CDR3 nucleotides are TGTGCCAGCAGCTTAAACCCAGGGGGCAGTTCACCCCTCCACTTT.

This clone was picked up a small number of times. This chain connects TRBV19 to TRBJ2-2; D is uncertain. CDR3 length: 14 amino acids. From germline, CDR1 is LNHDA and CDR2 SQIVND (reference sequence). V dropped 8 bases and J dropped 3 bases, with 13 bases sitting between them. CDR3 in amino acids: CASVQQRYTGELFF. The CDR3 DNA is TGTGCCAGTGTACAACAGAGATACACCGGGGAGCTGTTTTTT.

The chain couples TRBV19 to TRBJ1-3; D gene uncertain. The V end lost 10 bases, the J end lost 0 bases, and 16 bases lay between the germline ends. Germline V gene sequence: CDR1 LNHDA, CDR2 SQIVND (reference sequence). The CDR3 runs to 15 residues. The CDR3 sequence is CATNQRGSSGNTIYF. CDR3 in DNA: TGTGCCACAAACCAGCGGGGTTCCTCTGGAAACACCATATATTTT. Looking up the rest from reference TRBV19 and TRBJ1-3 gives the full variable domain: DGGITQSPKYLFRKEGQNVTLSCEQNLNHDAMYWYRQDPGQGLRLIYYSQIVNDFQKGDIAEGYSVSREKKESFPLTVTSAQKNPTAFYLCATNQRGSSGNTIYFGEGSWLTVV.

The chain has TRBV12-5 and TRBJ1-1; D remains ambiguous. V dropped 4 bases and J dropped 8 bases, with 14 bases sitting between them. CDR3 length equals 13 residues. Germline values: CDR1 LGHNT, CDR2 FRNRAP. CDR3 coding DNA: TGTGCTAGTGGTTCCCCCCCGAGGGTCGAAGCTTTCTTT. Translating gives CASGSPPRVEAFF. The full variable domain, rest sourced from reference TRBV12-5 and TRBJ1-1, is DARVTQTPRHKVTEMGQEVTMRCQPILGHNTVFWYRQTMMQGLELLAYFRNRAPLDDSGMPKDRFSAEMPDATLATLKIQPSEPRDSAVYFCASGSPPRVEAFFGQGTRLTVV.

This clone was seen only a few times. V usage is TRBV7-9 and J usage is TRBJ2-1; 8 bases fit TRBD2. The CDR3 runs 19 residues. The trim removed 5 bases at V and 1 base at J, leaving 16 bases unmatched. The V gene's germline CDR1 is SEHNR and CDR2 FQNEAQ (reference sequence). This chain's CDR3 is CASSRPGLAGPSSYNEQFF. The DNA of the CDR3 is TGTGCCAGCAGCCGCCCAGGACTAGCAGGGCCCTCTTCCTACAATGAGCAGTTCTTC.

The table lists this clone with a few counts. The chain couples TRBV15 to TRBJ1-1; D not resolved. With 5 bases removed from V and 1 base from J, the gap between germline ends came to 11 bases. The CDR3 contains 14 residues. Per germline, CDR1 LNHNV and CDR2 YYDKDF (reference sequence). The CDR3 nucleotides read TGTGCCACCAGCGGCCTCGGCGGGAACACTGAAGCTTTCTTT. Translation gives CATSGLGGNTEAFF.

In its sample, this clone was seen a few times. The chain is built from TRBV6-5 and TRBJ1-2; weak D call: TRBD1 (6 bases). Per germline, CDR1 MNHEY and CDR2 SVGAGI. The CDR3 is 15 residues long. V lost 0 bases and J lost 4, with 12 bases in between. The CDR3 DNA sequence: TGTGCCAGCAGTTACTCGGGGGCAGGGATCTATGGCTACACCTTC. It codes for CASSYSGAGIYGYTF.

The gene calls are TRBV11-3 and TRBJ2-5, with D unresolved. The J call is doubtful: the DNA matches TRBJ2-7 better. The CDR3 totals 12 residues. Per the germline V gene, CDR1 is SGHNT and CDR2 is YENEEA. The chain's CDR3 is CASSSYPYEQYF. In DNA, the CDR3 is TGTGCCAGCAGCTCCTATCCCTACGAGCAGTACTTC.

J is TRBJ2-1 and V is TRBV5-1; tentative D call: TRBD2 (5 bases). CDR1 and CDR2 (germline): SGHRS, YFSETQ. The CDR3 contains 15 residues. Trimming removed 1 base at V and 8 bases at J, with 16 bases between. CDR3 residues: CASSLFAGTNDEQFF. The CDR3, as DNA: TGCGCCAGCAGCTTGTTTGCGGGTACTAACGATGAGCAGTTCTTC.

The chain links TRBV7-2 to TRBJ2-7; TRBD1 matches at 11 bases. From germline, CDR1 is SGHTA and CDR2 FQGNSA. This CDR3 comprises 15 residues. V gave up 3 bases and J gave up 3 bases; unmatched junction bases: 4. CDR3 amino acids: CASSLGQGDLYEQYF. CDR3 DNA: TGTGCCAGCAGCTTGGGACAGGGGGATCTCTACGAGCAGTACTTC.

The CDR3 DNA sequence: TGTGCCAGTAGTACGGGACTAGCATACGAGCAGTACTTC. Translation gives CASSTGLAYEQYF. This chain links TRBV19 with TRBJ2-7, with TRBD2 identical over 9 bases. Germline CDR1 LNHDA, CDR2 SQIVND (reference sequence). CDR3 length: 13 amino acids. With V trimmed by 4 bases and J by 4 bases, 2 bases remained unmatched.

In nucleotides, the CDR3 is TGTGCCAGCAGCGTATCCGGTGGCTCTGGAAACACCATATATTTT. It translates to CASSVSGGSGNTIYF. The V gene is TRBV9, the J gene TRBJ1-3; D gene ambiguous. The V gene lost 1 base and the J gene lost 0 bases, with 8 bases spanning the gap. Germline CDR1 is SGDLS and CDR2 is YYNGEE. The CDR3 consists of 15 residues.